This T cell receptor (beta chain) was identified during a study of regulatory dendritic cells for organ transplantation. Study-wide findings and caveats: Mature dendritic cells appeared to drive more memory CD8+ clonal expansion than regulatory ones. Among resting subsets, memory CD8+ cells contained the most alloreactive clonotypes. Naive T cells showed high diversity, memory cells less, memory CD8+ least.

The data were produced by immunoSEQ multiplex PCR, yet TCRdb's version contains in-frame clones alone and is incomplete. The sample carries fewer than 40,000 clones, around 90% recorded once. Naive CD45RA+ and memory CD45RO+ CD4+ or CD8+ T cells were FACS-sorted. The CDR3 loop spans 15 amino acids. V was shortened by 0 bases and J by 1 base, with 7 bases between the two germline ends. Germline CDR1 and CDR2: SGDLS and YYNGEE. This clone has only one observation. The antigen remains undetermined. The J gene is TRBJ2-2, the V gene TRBV9; TRBD1 might be the D (5 bases). The sequenced sample consisted of naive CD4+ T cells from blood. This sample's subset: CD45RA+ naive T cells. This TCR derives from a human donor in good health. The CDR3 is CASSVVGENTGELFF. In DNA, the CDR3 is TGTGCCAGCAGCGTAGTAGGGGAGAACACCGGGGAGCTGTTTTTT. The full variable domain, in which reference TRBV9 and TRBJ2-2 provide the parts outside the CDR3, is DSGVTQTPKHLITATGQRVTLRCSPRSGDLSVYWYQQSLDQGLQFLIQYYNGEERAKGNILERFSAQQFPDLHSELNLSSLELGDSALYFCASSVVGENTGELFFGEGSRLTVL.